These 27 T cell receptor beta chains were sequenced from one sample in a study of blood T cell repertoires in COVID-19. Sequencing was performed with immunoSEQ multiplex PCR; in TCRdb, only in-frame clones are kept and a portion is missing. The data contain 88,000 or so clones, roughly nine tenths of them seen just once; the ten biggest clones take up about 2.3%. The sample taken for sequencing was peripheral blood. Every receptor here comes from a man between 45 and 60 years old with acute or convalescent COVID-19.

V gene TRBV29-1 combines with J gene TRBJ1-5; D is possibly TRBD1 (5 bases). The CDR3 length is 13 residues. CDR1 is SQVTM, CDR2 ANQGSEA, per germline. Trimming cost V 4 bases and J 5 bases, with 12 bases left between them. The CDR3 sequence is CSVAREADQPQHF. In nucleotides, the CDR3 is TGCAGCGTTGCCAGGGAGGCCGATCAGCCCCAGCATTTT. The complete variable domain, with remaining parts taken from reference TRBV29-1 and TRBJ1-5, reads SAVISQKPSRDICQRGTSLTIQCQVDSQVTMMFWYRQQPGQSLTLIATANQGSEATYESGFVIDKFPISRPNLTFSTLTVSNMSPEDSSIYLCSVAREADQPQHFGDGTRLSIL.

This clone was detected once. The V call is TRBV6-6, the J call TRBJ2-3; D not resolved. V was pared by 8 bases and J by 0 bases, with 15 bases between. The germline gives CDR1 MNHNY, CDR2 SVGAGI (reference sequence). This CDR3 is built from 15 residues. The CDR3 sequence: CASSTRQLSTDTQYF. The DNA of the CDR3 is TGTGCCAGCTCGACACGGCAGCTTAGCACAGATACGCAGTATTTT.

This clone appeared a few times. The CDR3 loop reads CASSPHGGAGDTQYF. The CDR3, as DNA: TGTGCCAGCAGCCCCCACGGGGGGGCGGGGGATACGCAGTATTTT. The chain recombines TRBV3-1 (or the pseudogene TRBV3-2) with TRBJ2-3; 8 bases agree with TRBD2. Trimming removed 4 bases from V and 6 bases from J; junction bases left unmatched: 9. Looked up from germline, CDR1 is LGHDT and CDR2 is YNNKEL (reference sequence). This CDR3 has 15 amino acids.

The J gene is TRBJ2-3, the V gene TRBV13, with 7 positions matching TRBD1. J was trimmed by 2 bases and V by 2 bases; bases with no gene match: 4. This CDR3 contains 15 residues. The germline V gene has CDR1 PRHDT and CDR2 FYEKMQ (reference sequence). Here the CDR3 DNA reads TGTGCCAGCAGCTTAAGAGGGGGCCTCACAGATACGCAGTATTTT. Residues: CASSLRGGLTDTQYF.

The CDR3 loop reads CASSLAAGNTEAFF. As DNA, the CDR3 is TGTGCCAGCAGCTTAGCCGCGGGGAACACTGAAGCTTTCTTT. The gene calls are TRBV7-9 and TRBJ1-1; D unresolved. Trimming cost V 0 bases and J 1 base, with 6 bases left between them. The germline gives CDR1 SEHNR, CDR2 FQNEAQ (reference sequence). The CDR3 spans 14 residues.

V gene TRBV5-1 combines with J gene TRBJ1-1; a possible D gene is TRBD1 (5 bases). In germline, CDR1 is SGHRS, CDR2 YFSETQ. Trimming took 5 bases from V and 1 from J, leaving 18 bases between them. The CDR3 contains 16 residues. CDR3 residues: CASRSGQGNWNTEAFF. CDR3 nucleotides: TGCGCCAGCAGGTCAGGGCAGGGTAATTGGAACACTGAAGCTTTCTTT.

The rearrangement uses TRBV30 and TRBJ2-7; 12 bases align to TRBD2. Looked up from germline, CDR1 is GTSNPN and CDR2 is SVGIG (reference sequence). Trimming removed 7 bases from V and 2 bases from J; junction bases left unmatched: 3. This CDR3 comprises 13 residues. CDR3 sequence: CALRTSGAYEQYV. In DNA form, the CDR3 reads TGTGCCTTGAGGACTAGCGGGGCCTACGAGCAGTACGTC.

V is TRBV27 and J is TRBJ1-5; D unresolved. The CDR3 length is 15 residues. The germline V and J ends were trimmed by 4 bases and 11 bases, with 21 bases remaining between them. CDR1 and CDR2 (germline): MNHEY, SMNVEV (reference sequence). The CDR3: CASSSAGLPRVAQHF. DNA for the CDR3: TGTGCCAGCAGTTCCGCGGGCCTACCTAGGGTGGCCCAGCATTTT.

The gene calls are TRBV11-3 and TRBJ2-5, with 7 nucleotides matching TRBD1. Unmatched junction bases numbered 6, after V lost 1 base and J lost 1 base. The germline V gene encodes CDR1 SGHNT and CDR2 YENEEA. The CDR3 length is 16 residues. CDR3 sequence: CASSLGRTGSQETQYF. The CDR3 region has the DNA TGTGCCAGCAGCTTAGGTCGGACAGGTTCCCAAGAGACCCAGTACTTC.

This chain joins TRBV5-5 and TRBJ1-4, with D unclear. The length of the CDR3 is 14 residues. V lost 7 bases to trimming and J lost 7 bases, with 17 bases between them. From germline, CDR1 is SGHKS and CDR2 YYEKEE (reference sequence). CDR3 in DNA: TGTGCCAGCGCCCAGCTAACTATGGCTGAAAAACTGTTTTTT. As protein: CASAQLTMAEKLFF.

V is TRBV18 and J is TRBJ2-5; weak D call: TRBD1 (6 bases). There are 13 residues in the CDR3. CDR1 and CDR2 (germline): KGHSH, LQKENI. The V and J ends lost 5 bases and 4 bases respectively, with 11 bases between them. The CDR3 nucleotides are TGTGCCAGCTCAATGGACAGACTAGAGACCCAGTACTTC. This encodes CASSMDRLETQYF.

A note on this clone: One end of the junction varies from germline; a read error may be responsible. CDR3 nucleotide sequence: TGTGCCAGCAGTTCAGGGAACAGTGAAGCTTTCTTT. Translated, it gives CASSSGNSEAFF. The V call is TRBV7-3, the J call TRBJ1-1; a weak D match, TRBD1 (5 bases). Germline CDR1 SGHTA, CDR2 FQGTGA. CDR3 length: 12 residues.

The rearrangement links TRBV7-9 to TRBJ2-3, with D tentatively TRBD1 (6 bases). Germline V gene lookup returns CDR1 SEHNR and CDR2 FQNEAQ (reference sequence). CDR3 size: 15 residues. Trimming took off 0 bases at V and 2 bases at J, with 9 bases between the two ends. This CDR3 reads CASSLADRSTDTQYF. CDR3 sequence (DNA): TGTGCCAGCAGCTTAGCGGACAGATCCACAGATACGCAGTATTTT.

This chain uses TRBV4-1 with TRBJ2-5, with D perhaps TRBD2 (5 bases). CDR1 MGHRA and CDR2 YSYEKL come from the germline V gene. Trimming removed 0 bases from V and 1 base from J, with 12 bases in between. The CDR3 covers 16 residues. For the CDR3, the DNA is TGCGCCAGCAGCCAAGATAGGTTAAGCGGCCAAGAGACCCAGTACTTC. It codes for CASSQDRLSGQETQYF.

The gene calls are TRBV5-1 and TRBJ1-2, with 7 nucleotides matching TRBD1. Trimming removed 1 base from V and 4 bases from J; junction bases left unmatched: 4. CDR3 size: 14 residues. CDR1 and CDR2 (germline): SGHRS, YFSETQ. The CDR3 nucleotides are TGCGCCAGCAGCTTGAGGGGGCAGAGCTATGGCTACACCTTC. It translates to CASSLRGQSYGYTF.

The rearrangement uses TRBV7-2 and TRBJ2-4; D perhaps matches TRBD1 (5 bases). Between the trimmed V and J ends, which lost 3 bases and 7 bases, there was a span of 13 bases. Germline CDR1 reads SGHTA; CDR2 reads FQGNSA. The CDR3 is made up of 14 amino acids. The CDR3 protein is CASSLGRVENIQYF. The CDR3 nucleotides are TGTGCCAGCAGCTTGGGCAGGGTGGAGAACATTCAGTACTTC.

The V call is TRBV7-9, the J call TRBJ2-1; D remains unclear. V lost 5 bases, J lost 8 bases, and 10 bases lay in between. CDR1 is SEHNR, CDR2 FQNEAQ, per germline (reference sequence). The CDR3 loop spans 12 amino acids. CDR3 protein: CASSRLFHEQFF. The CDR3 DNA is TGTGCCAGCAGCCGTTTATTTCATGAGCAGTTCTTC.

The chain carries TRBV5-4 and TRBJ1-6; tentative D call: TRBD1 (5 bases). Germline V gene data show CDR1 as SGHNT and CDR2 as YYREEE (reference sequence). Trimming removed 4 bases from V and 4 bases from J, with 12 bases in between. This CDR3 contains 15 residues. CDR3 DNA sequence: TGTGCCAGCAGCCTCGACAGATTTTATAATTCACCCCTCCACTTT. It translates to CASSLDRFYNSPLHF.

The gene calls are TRBV24-1 and TRBJ2-1, with 7 bases fitting TRBD1. This CDR3 spans 14 amino acids. The ends lost 5 bases at V and 5 bases at J; junction bases unmatched: 5. The germline CDR1 and CDR2 sequences are KGHDR and SFDVKD. CDR3 sequence: CATSGYRGNNEQFF. CDR3 coding DNA: TGTGCCACCAGTGGGTACAGGGGAAACAATGAGCAGTTCTTC.

The rearrangement uses TRBV12-3 or TRBV12-4 and TRBJ1-4, with D possibly being TRBD1 (6 bases). Trimming pared 2 bases from V and 7 bases from J, leaving 8 bases between. The CDR3 runs to 13 residues. CDR3 DNA: TGTGCCAGCAGTTTACAGGGGTTTGAAAAACTGTTTTTT. Protein product: CASSLQGFEKLFF.

This clone came up a few times. The V gene is TRBV2, the J gene TRBJ2-7; D uncertain. Deletions cut 6 bases from V and 7 bases from J, with 16 bases between. The length of the CDR3 is 13 residues. The germline gives CDR1 SNHLY, CDR2 FYNNEI. The CDR3 loop is CASRTSPSEEQYV. CDR3 coding DNA: TGTGCCAGCAGGACGAGCCCCTCGGAGGAGCAGTACGTC.

The J gene is TRBJ2-3, the V gene TRBV7-2; D is possibly TRBD2 (6 bases). Germline-derived CDR1 and CDR2 are SGHTA and FQGNSA. The CDR3 totals 15 residues. The V and J ends lost 1 base and 0 bases respectively, with 8 bases between them. CDR3 nucleotides: TGTGCCAGCAGCTTAGTTAGCGGTAGCACAGATACGCAGTATTTT. Amino acids: CASSLVSGSTDTQYF.

The chain combines TRBV10-3 with TRBJ2-7; D is unresolved. The CDR3 consists of 12 residues. The V end lost 3 bases, the J end lost 2 bases, and 5 bases lay between the germline ends. Looked up from germline, CDR1 is ENHRY and CDR2 is SYGVKD. CDR3 bases: TGTGCCATCAGTGACAGTACCTACGAGCAGTACGTC. It is translated as CAISDSTYEQYV.

The rearrangement joins TRBV5-1 to TRBJ1-1; D is ambiguous. Trimming removed 4 bases at V and 7 bases at J, with 17 bases between. The CDR3 has 14 residues. Germline assignment: CDR1 SGHRS and CDR2 YFSETQ. The CDR3 protein is CASSAQEGGFEAFF. For the CDR3, the DNA is TGCGCCAGCAGCGCGCAGGAAGGTGGATTTGAAGCTTTCTTT. The entire variable domain, with the rest obtained from reference TRBV5-1 and TRBJ1-1, is as follows: KAGVTQTPRYLIKTRGQQVTLSCSPISGHRSVSWYQQTPGQGLQFLFEYFSETQRNKGNFPGRFSGRQFSNSRSEMNVSTLELGDSALYLCASSAQEGGFEAFFGQGTRLTVV.

This clone has only one observation. The J gene is TRBJ2-1, the V gene TRBV7-3, with a possible D match to TRBD2 (6 bases). The germline gives CDR1 SGHTA, CDR2 FQGTGA. V lost 3 bases to trimming and J lost 5 bases, with 8 bases between them. This CDR3 is 13 amino acids long. CDR3 DNA sequence: TGTGCCAGCAGCTTCGGGGGAAACAATGAGCAGTTCTTC. Encoded protein: CASSFGGNNEQFF.

The chain links TRBV7-9 to TRBJ1-2; 8 bases fit TRBD1. Germline loops: CDR1 SEHNR, CDR2 FQNEAQ (reference sequence). V was clipped by 1 base and J by 6 bases; unmatched bases: 1. The CDR3 has 13 amino acids. CDR3 residues: CASSLGTGNGYTF. CDR3 in DNA: TGTGCCAGCAGCTTAGGGACAGGGAATGGCTACACCTTC.

This chain uses TRBV5-1 with TRBJ2-5; TRBD2 aligns across 8 bases. Germline CDR1 and CDR2: SGHRS and YFSETQ. This CDR3 has 14 amino acids. V trimming: 4 bases; J trimming: 5 bases; junction bases outside the gene matches: 7. This CDR3 reads CASSPGLGTETQYF. In nucleotides, the CDR3 is TGCGCCAGCAGCCCGGGACTAGGGACGGAGACCCAGTACTTC.